The clone carrying this TCR beta chain was seen more than once but under ten times. Its antigen remains unidentified. This entry belongs to a study of cytomegalovirus exposure and HLA in healthy donors. The PCR used 60 Vbeta and 13 Jbeta primers. Assay used: immunoSEQ multiplex PCR; TCRdb lists only in-frame clones, some missing. The table records about 120,000 clones, roughly 71% of them present only once. Germline trimming cut 10 bases from V and 4 bases from J; bases unmatched to any gene: 9. Germline V gives CDR1 MNHNS, CDR2 SASEGT. CDR3 length equals 14 residues. Study-level findings and limits: Several top significant clusters appeared, in a later analysis, to be linked to common viral pathogens. Reportedly, diagnosis of cytomegalovirus status by the classifier showed high specificity and sensitivity.

The sample comprised PBMCs. The receptor was isolated from a woman in her thirties or forties in good health and CMV-seropositive. The V call is TRBV6-1, the J call TRBJ1-5; 8 bases line up with TRBD1. CDR3 nucleotides: TGTGCCATCAGGACAGGGCTTAGTAATCAGCCCCAGCATTTT. It yields the protein CAIRTGLSNQPQHF.